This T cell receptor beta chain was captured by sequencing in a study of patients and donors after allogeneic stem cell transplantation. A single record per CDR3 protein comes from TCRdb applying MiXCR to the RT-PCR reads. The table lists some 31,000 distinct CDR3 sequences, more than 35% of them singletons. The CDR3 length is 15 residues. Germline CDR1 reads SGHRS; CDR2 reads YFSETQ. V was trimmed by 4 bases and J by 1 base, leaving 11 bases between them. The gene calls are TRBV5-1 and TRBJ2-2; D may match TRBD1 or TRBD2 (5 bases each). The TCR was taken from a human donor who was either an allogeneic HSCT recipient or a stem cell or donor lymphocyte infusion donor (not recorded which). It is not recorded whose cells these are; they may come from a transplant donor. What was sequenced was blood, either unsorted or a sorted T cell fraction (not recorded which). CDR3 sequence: CASSAGDGNTGELFF. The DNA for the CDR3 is TGCGCCAGCAGCGCCGGGGACGGGAACACCGGGGAGCTGTTTTTT.